This TCR beta chain appears in the sequencing data of a study of blood T cell repertoires in COVID-19. Looking at the study overall: Samples representing acute and convalescent COVID-19 were sourced from the United States, Italy and Spain. PBMCs, B-cell-depleted T cells, or T cells provided the cDNA or gDNA that made up the material.

The V end was cut by 8 bases, the J end by 3 bases, with 8 bases between. The germline gives CDR1 MNHEY, CDR2 SVGAGI. This CDR3 spans 12 amino acids. This clone was counted a single time. Authors' processing steps: Amplification from reference gene primers served as the basis for estimated nucleated cell counts. Clones were sequenced by immunoSEQ multiplex PCR, and TCRdb holds only the in-frame ones, with some missing. V and J calls plus clone size are reproduced from that table; the DNA served to infer D and trimming. The data show a few hundred thousand clones, approximately 90% seen once. This clonotype was obtained from a woman in her thirties or forties with acute or convalescent COVID-19. The specimen sequenced was peripheral blood. The J gene is TRBJ2-1, the V gene TRBV6-5, with no clear D. This chain's CDR3 is CASEPHYNEQFF. DNA for the CDR3: TGTGCCAGCGAGCCCCACTACAATGAGCAGTTCTTC.